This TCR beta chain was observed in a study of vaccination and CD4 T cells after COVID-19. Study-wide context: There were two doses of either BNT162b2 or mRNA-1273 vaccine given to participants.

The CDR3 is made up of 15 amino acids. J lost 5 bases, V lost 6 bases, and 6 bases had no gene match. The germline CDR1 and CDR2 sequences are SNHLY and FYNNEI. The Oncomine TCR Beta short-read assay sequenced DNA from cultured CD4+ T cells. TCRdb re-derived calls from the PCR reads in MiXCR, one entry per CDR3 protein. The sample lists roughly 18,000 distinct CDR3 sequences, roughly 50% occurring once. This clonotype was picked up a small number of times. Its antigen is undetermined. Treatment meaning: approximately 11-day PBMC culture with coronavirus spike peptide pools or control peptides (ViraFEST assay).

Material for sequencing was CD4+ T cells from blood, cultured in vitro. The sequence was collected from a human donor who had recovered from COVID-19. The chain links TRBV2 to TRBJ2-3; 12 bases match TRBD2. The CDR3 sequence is CASRPPGLAGDTQYF. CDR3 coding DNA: TGTGCCAGCAGGCCACCGGGACTAGCGGGAGATACGCAGTATTTT.